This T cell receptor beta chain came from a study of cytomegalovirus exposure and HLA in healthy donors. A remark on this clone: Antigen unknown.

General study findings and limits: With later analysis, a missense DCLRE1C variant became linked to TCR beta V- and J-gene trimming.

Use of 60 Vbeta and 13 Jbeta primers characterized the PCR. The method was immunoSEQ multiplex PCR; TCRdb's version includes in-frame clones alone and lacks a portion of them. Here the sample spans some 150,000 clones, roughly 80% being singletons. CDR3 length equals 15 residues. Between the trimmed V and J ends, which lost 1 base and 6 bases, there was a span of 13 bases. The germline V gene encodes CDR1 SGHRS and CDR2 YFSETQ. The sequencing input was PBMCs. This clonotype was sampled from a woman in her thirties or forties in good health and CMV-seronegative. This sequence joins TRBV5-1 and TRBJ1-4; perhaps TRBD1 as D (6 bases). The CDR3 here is CASSLLKQGHEKLFF. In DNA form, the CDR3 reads TGCGCCAGCAGCTTGTTAAAACAGGGTCATGAAAAACTGTTTTTT.